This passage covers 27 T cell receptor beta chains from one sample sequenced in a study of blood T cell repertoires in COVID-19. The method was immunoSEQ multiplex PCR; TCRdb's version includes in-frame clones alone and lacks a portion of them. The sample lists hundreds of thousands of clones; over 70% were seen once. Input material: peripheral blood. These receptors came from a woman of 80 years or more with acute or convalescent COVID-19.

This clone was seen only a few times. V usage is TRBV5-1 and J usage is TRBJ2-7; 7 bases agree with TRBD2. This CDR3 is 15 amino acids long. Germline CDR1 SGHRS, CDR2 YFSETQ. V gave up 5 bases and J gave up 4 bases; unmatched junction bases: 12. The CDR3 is CASSRTQGGEYEQYF. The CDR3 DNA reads TGCGCCAGCAGTCGAACTCAGGGAGGGGAGTACGAGCAGTACTTC.

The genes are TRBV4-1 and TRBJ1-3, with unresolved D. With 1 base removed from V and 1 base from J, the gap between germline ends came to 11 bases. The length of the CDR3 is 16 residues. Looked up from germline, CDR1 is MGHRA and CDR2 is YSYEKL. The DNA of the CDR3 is TGCGCCAGCAGCCAAGTCGCGAGAGGTTCTGGAAACACCATATATTTT. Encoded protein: CASSQVARGSGNTIYF.

The DNA of the CDR3 is TGTGCCAGCAGCCGACAGGGTCGCTCCTACAATGAGCAGTTCTTC. It yields the protein CASSRQGRSYNEQFF. J is TRBJ2-1 and V is TRBV6-5, with 7 bases aligning to TRBD1. The CDR3 totals 15 residues. CDR1 and CDR2 from the germline V gene are MNHEY and SVGAGI. Unmatched junction bases numbered 5, after V lost 6 bases and J lost 0 bases.

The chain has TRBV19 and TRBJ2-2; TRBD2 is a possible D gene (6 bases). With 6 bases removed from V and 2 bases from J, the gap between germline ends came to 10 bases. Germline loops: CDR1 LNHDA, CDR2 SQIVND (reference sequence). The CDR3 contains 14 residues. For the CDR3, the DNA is TGTGCCAGTAGGGCGGGGCCCAACACCGGGGAGCTGTTTTTT. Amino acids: CASRAGPNTGELFF.

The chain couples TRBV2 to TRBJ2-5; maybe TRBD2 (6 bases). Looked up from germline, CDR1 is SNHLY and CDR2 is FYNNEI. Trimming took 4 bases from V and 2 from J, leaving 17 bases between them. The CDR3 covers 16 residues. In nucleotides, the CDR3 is TGTGCCAGCAGTGGGCCTTGGGGGGTCCAACAAGAGACCCAGTACTTC. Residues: CASSGPWGVQQETQYF.

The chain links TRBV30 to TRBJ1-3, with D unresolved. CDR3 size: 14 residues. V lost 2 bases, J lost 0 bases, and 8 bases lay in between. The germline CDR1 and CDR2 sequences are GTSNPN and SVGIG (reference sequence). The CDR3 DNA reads TGTGCCTGGAGTCCACGTAGCTCTGGAAACACCATATATTTT. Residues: CAWSPRSSGNTIYF.

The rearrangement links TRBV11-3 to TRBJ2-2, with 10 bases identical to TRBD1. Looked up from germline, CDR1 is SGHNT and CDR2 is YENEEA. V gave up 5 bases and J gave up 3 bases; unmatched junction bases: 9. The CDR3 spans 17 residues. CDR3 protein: CASSQIMDRGYTGELFF. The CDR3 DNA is TGTGCCAGCAGCCAAATAATGGACAGGGGGTACACCGGGGAGCTGTTTTTT.

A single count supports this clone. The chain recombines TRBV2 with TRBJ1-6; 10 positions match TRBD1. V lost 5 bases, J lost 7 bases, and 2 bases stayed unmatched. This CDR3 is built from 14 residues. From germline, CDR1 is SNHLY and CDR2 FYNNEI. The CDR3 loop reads CASSPGQGNSPLHF. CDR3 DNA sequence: TGTGCCAGCAGTCCGGGACAGGGGAATTCACCCCTCCACTTT.

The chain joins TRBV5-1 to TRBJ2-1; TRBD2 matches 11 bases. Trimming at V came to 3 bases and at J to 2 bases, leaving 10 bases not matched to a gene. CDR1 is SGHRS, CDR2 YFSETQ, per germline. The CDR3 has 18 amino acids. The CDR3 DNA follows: TGCGCCAGCAGCTCGAAAATGACTAGCGGGACTACCTACAATGAGCAGTTCTTC. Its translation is CASSSKMTSGTTYNEQFF.

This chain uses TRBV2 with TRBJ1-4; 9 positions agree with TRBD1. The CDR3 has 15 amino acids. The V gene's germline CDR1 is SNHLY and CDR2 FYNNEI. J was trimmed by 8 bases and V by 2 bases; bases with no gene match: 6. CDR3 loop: CASSENTGGLEKLFF. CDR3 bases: TGTGCCAGCAGTGAAAATACAGGGGGCCTGGAAAAACTGTTTTTT.

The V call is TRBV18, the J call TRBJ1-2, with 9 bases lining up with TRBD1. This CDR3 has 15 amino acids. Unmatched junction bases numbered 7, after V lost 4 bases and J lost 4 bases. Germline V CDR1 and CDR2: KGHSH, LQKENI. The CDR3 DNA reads TGTGCCAGCTCACAAGGGACAGGGCCCATCTATGGCTACACCTTC. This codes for CASSQGTGPIYGYTF.

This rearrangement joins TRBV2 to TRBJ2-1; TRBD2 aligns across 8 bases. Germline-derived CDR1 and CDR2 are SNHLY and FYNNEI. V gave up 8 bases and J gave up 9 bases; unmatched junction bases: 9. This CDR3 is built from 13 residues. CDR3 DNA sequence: TGTGCCAGCTCCGGGGGGGGTCTTGGTGAGCAGTTCTTC. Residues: CASSGGGLGEQFF. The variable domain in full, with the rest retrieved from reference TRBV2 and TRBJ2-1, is EPEVTQTPSHQVTQMGQEVILRCVPISNHLYFYWYRQILGQKVEFLVSFYNNEISEKSEIFDDQFSVERPDGSNFTLKIRSTKLEDSAMYFCASSGGGLGEQFFGPGTRLTVL.

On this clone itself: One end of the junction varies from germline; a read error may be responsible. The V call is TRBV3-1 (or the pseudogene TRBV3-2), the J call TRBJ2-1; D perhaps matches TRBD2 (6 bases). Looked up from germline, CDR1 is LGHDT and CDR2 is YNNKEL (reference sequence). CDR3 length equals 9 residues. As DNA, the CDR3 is TGTGCCAGTGGGACTCCCTGGGTCTTC. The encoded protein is CASGTPWVF.

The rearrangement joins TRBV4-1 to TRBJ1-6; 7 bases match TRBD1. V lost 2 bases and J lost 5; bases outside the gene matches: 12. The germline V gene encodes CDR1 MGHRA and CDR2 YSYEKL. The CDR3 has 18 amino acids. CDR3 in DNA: TGCGCCAGCAGCCAACCTCGAGGGGGCCTGTCTAATAATTCACCCCTCCACTTT. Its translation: CASSQPRGGLSNNSPLHF.

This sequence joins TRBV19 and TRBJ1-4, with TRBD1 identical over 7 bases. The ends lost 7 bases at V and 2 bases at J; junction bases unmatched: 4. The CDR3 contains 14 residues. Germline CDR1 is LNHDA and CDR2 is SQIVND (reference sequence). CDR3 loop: CASTRTGTNEKLFF. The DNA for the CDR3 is TGTGCCAGTACCCGGACAGGCACTAATGAAAAACTGTTTTTT.

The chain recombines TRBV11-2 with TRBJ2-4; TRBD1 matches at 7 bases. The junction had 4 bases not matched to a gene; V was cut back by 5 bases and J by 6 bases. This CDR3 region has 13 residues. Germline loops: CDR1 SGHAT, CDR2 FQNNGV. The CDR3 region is CASSPRQGNIQYF. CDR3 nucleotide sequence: TGTGCCAGCAGCCCCAGACAGGGAAACATTCAGTACTTC. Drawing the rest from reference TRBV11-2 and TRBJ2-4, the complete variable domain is EAGVAQSPRYKIIEKRQSVAFWCNPISGHATLYWYQQILGQGPKLLIQFQNNGVVDDSQLPKDRFSAERLKGVDSTLKIQPAKLEDSAVYLCASSPRQGNIQYFGAGTRLSVL.

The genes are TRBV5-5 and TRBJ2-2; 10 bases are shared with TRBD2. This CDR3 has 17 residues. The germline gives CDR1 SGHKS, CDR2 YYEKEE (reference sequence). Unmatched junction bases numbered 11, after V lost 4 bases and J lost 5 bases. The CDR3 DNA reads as TGTGCCAGCAGCCCCCGGGTGGTAGCGGGAGGTACCGGGGAGCTGTTTTTT. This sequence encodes CASSPRVVAGGTGELFF.

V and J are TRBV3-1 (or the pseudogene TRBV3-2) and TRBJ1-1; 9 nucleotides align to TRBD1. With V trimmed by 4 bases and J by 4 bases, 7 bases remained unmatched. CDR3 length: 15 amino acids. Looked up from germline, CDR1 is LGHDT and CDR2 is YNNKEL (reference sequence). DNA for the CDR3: TGTGCCAGCAGCCCCGGGACAGGGCCGGTCACTGAAGCTTTCTTT. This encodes CASSPGTGPVTEAFF.

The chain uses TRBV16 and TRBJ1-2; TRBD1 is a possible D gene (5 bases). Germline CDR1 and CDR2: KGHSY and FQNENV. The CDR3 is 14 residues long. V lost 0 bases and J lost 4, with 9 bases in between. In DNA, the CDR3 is TGTGCCAGCAGCCAATCGTCCAGGGTCTATGGCTACACCTTC. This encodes CASSQSSRVYGYTF.

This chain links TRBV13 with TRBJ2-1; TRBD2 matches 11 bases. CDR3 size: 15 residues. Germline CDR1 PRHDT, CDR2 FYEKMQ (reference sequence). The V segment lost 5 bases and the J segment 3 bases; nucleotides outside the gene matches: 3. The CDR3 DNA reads TGTGCCAGCAGCGCCACTAGCGGGAGCTACAATGAGCAGTTCTTC. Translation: CASSATSGSYNEQFF.

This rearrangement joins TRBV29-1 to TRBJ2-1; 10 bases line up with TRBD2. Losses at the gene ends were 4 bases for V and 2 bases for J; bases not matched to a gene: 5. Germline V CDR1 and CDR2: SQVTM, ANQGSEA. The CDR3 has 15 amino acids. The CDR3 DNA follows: TGCAGCGTTGGGGCTAGCGGGAGCCCCTACAATGAGCAGTTCTTC. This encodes CSVGASGSPYNEQFF.

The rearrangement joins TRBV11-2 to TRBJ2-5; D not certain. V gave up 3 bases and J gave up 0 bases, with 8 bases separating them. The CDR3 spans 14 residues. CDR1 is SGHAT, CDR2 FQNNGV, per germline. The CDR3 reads CASSLGVYQETQYF. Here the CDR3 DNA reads TGTGCCAGCAGCTTGGGCGTCTACCAAGAGACCCAGTACTTC.

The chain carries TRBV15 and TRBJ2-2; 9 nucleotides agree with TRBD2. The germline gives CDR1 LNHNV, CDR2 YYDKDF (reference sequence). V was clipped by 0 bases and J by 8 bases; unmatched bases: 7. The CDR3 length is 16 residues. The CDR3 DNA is TGTGCCACCAGCAGAGATTTGGCGGGAGGGAGTGGGGAGCTGTTTTTT. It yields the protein CATSRDLAGGSGELFF. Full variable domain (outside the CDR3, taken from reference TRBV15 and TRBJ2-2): DAMVIQNPRYQVTQFGKPVTLSCSQTLNHNVMYWYQQKSSQAPKLLFHYYDKDFNNEADTPDNFQSRRPNTSFCFLDIRSPGLGDTAMYLCATSRDLAGGSGELFFGEGSRLTVL.

The CDR3 DNA reads as TGTGCCAGCAGCCTTGGCCGGGTGTCGAAGGAAAAACTGTTTTTT. It translates to CASSLGRVSKEKLFF. The rearrangement uses TRBV5-4 and TRBJ1-4; D call uncertain. CDR3 length: 15 residues. Germline V lookup: CDR1 SGHNT, CDR2 YYREEE (reference sequence). Deletions cut 4 bases from V and 8 bases from J, with 18 bases between. Full variable domain (rest looked up from reference TRBV5-4 and TRBJ1-4): ETGVTQSPTHLIKTRGQQVTLRCSSQSGHNTVSWYQQALGQGPQFIFQYYREEENGRGNFPPRFSGLQFPNYSSELNVNALELDDSALYLCASSLGRVSKEKLFFGSGTQLSVL.

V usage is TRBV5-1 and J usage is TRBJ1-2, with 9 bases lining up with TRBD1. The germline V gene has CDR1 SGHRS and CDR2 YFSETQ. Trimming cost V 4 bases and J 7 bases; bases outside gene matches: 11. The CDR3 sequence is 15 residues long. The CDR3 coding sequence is TGCGCCAGCAGCACCCCACAGGGGGCTGCTGGTGGCTACACCTTC. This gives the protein CASSTPQGAAGGYTF.

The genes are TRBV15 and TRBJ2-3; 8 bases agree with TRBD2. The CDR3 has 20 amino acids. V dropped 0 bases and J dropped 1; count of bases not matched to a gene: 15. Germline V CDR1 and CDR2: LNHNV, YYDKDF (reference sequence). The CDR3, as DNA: TGTGCCACCAGCAGAGAAACTAGCGGCCCTGTTCGTGGCCGCACAGATACGCAGTATTTT. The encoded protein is CATSRETSGPVRGRTDTQYF.

Here the CDR3 reads CASTKGDRVSNQPQHF. The CDR3 DNA follows: TGTGCCAGCACTAAAGGGGACAGGGTTAGCAATCAGCCCCAGCATTTT. The chain recombines TRBV6-6 with TRBJ1-5; 9 bases line up with TRBD1. The CDR3 spans 16 residues. V gave up 7 bases and J gave up 0 bases; unmatched junction bases: 7. Germline V gives CDR1 MNHNY, CDR2 SVGAGI (reference sequence).